This TCR beta chain is drawn from a study of T-cell reconstitution after alpha-beta-depleted transplantation in children. The study's findings and limits: From newly produced T cells came most of the T-cell counts and diversity one year after transplant. TCRbeta diversity was high at day 60 in some patients (a result of surviving recipient T cells and thymic progenitors). The origin of alpha-beta T cells about two months after transplant was reportedly several hundred expanded graft clones.

Construction of the TCRbeta library involved unique molecular identifiers. TCRdb re-derived calls from the PCR reads in MiXCR, one entry per CDR3 protein. The table lists some 830,000 distinct CDR3 sequences, 15% to 20% of them singletons. Germline V gene data show CDR1 as MGHRA and CDR2 as YSYEKL. The CDR3 totals 14 residues. The germline V and J ends were trimmed by 0 bases and 5 bases, with 10 bases remaining between them. On this clonotype: Antigen: not known.

The origin of this receptor is a male patient aged 10-17 years who had a stem cell transplant for acute lymphoblastic leukemia, so the T cells may come from the graft donor. The sequencing here drew on PBMCs, mostly from graft donor cells, taken 360 days after TCRalphabeta/CD19-depleted stem cell transplant. This rearrangement joins TRBV4-1 to TRBJ2-5, with D possibly being TRBD1 or TRBD2 (5 bases each). The CDR3 bases are TGCGCCAGCAGCCAAGACCCGGGACCCGAGACCCAGTACTTC. It encodes CASSQDPGPETQYF.